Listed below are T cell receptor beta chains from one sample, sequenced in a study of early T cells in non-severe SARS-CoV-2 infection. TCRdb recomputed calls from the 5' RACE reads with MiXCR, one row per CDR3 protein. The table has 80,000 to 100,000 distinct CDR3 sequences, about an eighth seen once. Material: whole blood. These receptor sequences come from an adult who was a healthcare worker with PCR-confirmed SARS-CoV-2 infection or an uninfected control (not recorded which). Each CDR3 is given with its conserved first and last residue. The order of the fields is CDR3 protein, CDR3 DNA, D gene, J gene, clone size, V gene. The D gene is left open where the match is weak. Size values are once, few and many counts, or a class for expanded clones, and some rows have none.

CDR3: CSAAEKTYEQYF
DNA: TGTTCGGCGGCGGAGAAAACCTACGAGCAGTACTTC
D: -
J: TRBJ2-7
size: many
V: TRBV10-3

CDR3: CASSGTSAGATHPYEQYF
DNA: TGTGCCAGCAGCGGAACTTCAGCGGGAGCCACACATCCTTACGAGCAGTACTTC
D: TRBD2
J: TRBJ2-7
size: few
V: TRBV7-2

CDR3: CATREIVRLDNNEQFF
DNA: TGTGCCACCAGGGAGATAGTAAGGCTTGATAACAATGAGCAGTTCTTC
D: -
J: TRBJ2-1
size: -
V: TRBV15

CDR3: CASSPLAGGELFF
DNA: TGCGCCAGCAGCCCACTGGCCGGCGGGGAGCTGTTTTTT
D: -
J: TRBJ2-2
size: few
V: TRBV4-1

CDR3: CATSDSPRRSGKSTDTQYF
DNA: TGTGCCACCAGTGATTCCCCTCGACGGAGCGGGAAAAGCACAGATACGCAGTATTTT
D: TRBD2
J: TRBJ2-3
size: -
V: TRBV24-1

CDR3: CASNRYGKGSYNEQFF
DNA: TGTGCCAGCAATCGCTACGGGAAAGGTTCCTACAATGAGCAGTTCTTC
D: -
J: TRBJ2-1
size: few
V: TRBV2

CDR3: CASSSSGGISQPQHF
DNA: TGTGCCAGCAGCTCCTCAGGGGGGATCTCTCAGCCCCAGCATTTT
D: TRBD1
J: TRBJ1-5
size: few
V: TRBV11-2

CDR3: CASSRRESSYNEQFF
DNA: TGTGCCAGCAGCAGGCGGGAGAGCTCCTACAATGAGCAGTTCTTC
D: TRBD2
J: TRBJ2-1
size: -
V: TRBV11-3

CDR3: CASSPLQPGETQYF
DNA: TGTGCCAGCAGCCCTCTGCAGCCTGGGGAGACCCAGTACTTC
D: -
J: TRBJ2-5
size: -
V: TRBV7-9

CDR3: CASNSQEQYF
DNA: TGTGCCAGCAATTCGCAGGAGCAGTACTTC
D: -
J: TRBJ2-7
size: few
V: TRBV28

CDR3: CSVAPGGTGELFF
DNA: TGCAGCGTTGCCCCCGGGGGGACCGGGGAGCTGTTTTTT
D: TRBD2
J: TRBJ2-2
size: many
V: TRBV29-1

CDR3: CASSFPRASGANVLTF
DNA: TGTGCCAGCAGCTTCCCCAGGGCGAGTGGGGCCAACGTCCTGACTTTC
D: -
J: TRBJ2-6
size: -
V: TRBV7-2

CDR3: CASSNSGSGNEQFF
DNA: TGTGCCAGCAGCAATAGCGGGAGTGGGAATGAGCAGTTCTTC
D: TRBD2
J: TRBJ2-1
size: -
V: TRBV2

CDR3: CASSLRWLETQYF
DNA: TGTGCCAGCAGCCTAAGGTGGTTAGAGACCCAGTACTTC
D: -
J: TRBJ2-5
size: few
V: TRBV7-6

CDR3: CASSQKAYGAGGHSPLHF
DNA: TGTGCCAGCAGCCAAAAAGCTTATGGGGCAGGGGGTCATTCACCCCTCCACTTT
D: TRBD1
J: TRBJ1-6
size: many
V: TRBV3-1

CDR3: CSATRTGGSTDTQYF
DNA: TGCAGTGCTACTCGGACAGGGGGTAGCACAGATACGCAGTATTTT
D: TRBD1
J: TRBJ2-3
size: -
V: TRBV20-1

CDR3: CSVERGGQPSTITQYF
DNA: TGCAGCGTTGAACGAGGGGGACAGCCGTCCACAATTACGCAGTATTTT
D: TRBD1
J: TRBJ2-3
size: -
V: TRBV29-1

CDR3: CASSEAPRSPYEQYF
DNA: TGTGCCAGCAGTGAAGCGCCTAGGAGTCCCTACGAGCAGTACTTC
D: -
J: TRBJ2-7
size: many
V: TRBV6-1

CDR3: CASSRDRDSPLHF
DNA: TGTGCCAGCAGTCGGGACAGGGATTCACCCCTCCACTTT
D: TRBD1
J: TRBJ1-6
size: -
V: TRBV2

CDR3: CSARSVLAGAGPTDTQYF
DNA: TGCAGTGCTAGGAGCGTCCTAGCGGGAGCTGGGCCCACAGATACGCAGTATTTT
D: TRBD2
J: TRBJ2-3
size: few
V: TRBV20-1

CDR3: CASSFGYFDYTF
DNA: TGTGCCAGCAGTTTTGGGTATTTCGACTACACCTTC
D: -
J: TRBJ1-2
size: -
V: TRBV28

CDR3: CASSLASYEQYF
DNA: TGTGCCAGCAGCTTGGCGTCCTACGAGCAGTACTTC
D: -
J: TRBJ2-7
size: few
V: TRBV11-2

CDR3: CASSRSGTGGREQYF
DNA: TGTGCCAGCAGTCGCTCCGGGACAGGGGGTAGGGAGCAGTACTTC
D: TRBD1
J: TRBJ2-7
size: -
V: TRBV28

CDR3: CASSPSQDGGETQYF
DNA: TGTGCCAGCAGCCCCTCCCAAGACGGCGGGGAGACCCAGTACTTC
D: -
J: TRBJ2-5
size: -
V: TRBV5-6

CDR3: CSVPVAYNEQFF
DNA: TGCAGCGTTCCCGTGGCCTACAATGAGCAGTTCTTC
D: -
J: TRBJ2-1
size: -
V: TRBV29-1

CDR3: CASARTGSTDTQYF
DNA: TGTGCCAGCGCCAGGACGGGGAGCACAGATACGCAGTATTTT
D: -
J: TRBJ2-3
size: -
V: TRBV25-1

CDR3: CAISQDREDTDTQYF
DNA: TGTGCCATCAGTCAGGACAGGGAAGACACAGATACGCAGTATTTT
D: TRBD1
J: TRBJ2-3
size: few
V: TRBV10-3

CDR3: CASSVEGQETQYF
DNA: TGTGCCAGCAGCGTAGAGGGCCAAGAGACCCAGTACTTC
D: -
J: TRBJ2-5
size: -
V: TRBV9

CDR3: CASSPRPVEQYF
DNA: TGTGCCAGCAGCCCTCGTCCGGTCGAGCAGTACTTC
D: -
J: TRBJ2-7
size: -
V: TRBV7-2

CDR3: CASSLRLAGATGELFF
DNA: TGTGCCAGCAGCCTTAGACTAGCGGGAGCCACCGGGGAGCTGTTTTTT
D: TRBD2
J: TRBJ2-2
size: many
V: TRBV4-2

CDR3: CASSLAGALQETQYF
DNA: TGTGCCAGCAGTTTGGCGGGAGCCTTACAAGAGACCCAGTACTTC
D: TRBD2
J: TRBJ2-5
size: few
V: TRBV27

CDR3: CASSQDRDTSYEQYF
DNA: TGCGCCAGCAGCCAAGATCGGGACACCTCCTACGAGCAGTACTTC
D: -
J: TRBJ2-7
size: -
V: TRBV4-1

CDR3: CASSLEVSYEQYF
DNA: TGTGCCAGCAGCTTAGAAGTCTCCTACGAGCAGTACTTC
D: -
J: TRBJ2-7
size: few
V: TRBV7-2

CDR3: CASFQGGPLDYEQYF
DNA: TGTGCCAGCTTTCAAGGGGGTCCCCTTGACTACGAGCAGTACTTC
D: -
J: TRBJ2-7
size: few
V: TRBV28

CDR3: CASSLGTSGIGTDTQYF
DNA: TGCGCCAGCAGCCTCGGGACTAGCGGGATCGGGACAGATACGCAGTATTTT
D: TRBD2
J: TRBJ2-3
size: -
V: TRBV5-1

CDR3: CSVGRSGRYNEQFF
DNA: TGCAGCGTTGGGCGTAGCGGCCGATACAATGAGCAGTTCTTC
D: -
J: TRBJ2-1
size: -
V: TRBV29-1

CDR3: CASSHSLTGGFRTDTQYF
DNA: TGTGCCAGCAGTCATTCCCTAACAGGGGGCTTCCGCACAGATACGCAGTATTTT
D: TRBD1
J: TRBJ2-3
size: -
V: TRBV28

CDR3: CATSLAGGFTGELFF
DNA: TGTGCCACCAGCCTAGCGGGAGGCTTCACCGGGGAGCTGTTTTTT
D: TRBD2
J: TRBJ2-2
size: many
V: TRBV24-1

CDR3: CASSRTWGGPQHF
DNA: TGTGCCAGCAGCCGGACATGGGGTGGGCCCCAGCATTTT
D: -
J: TRBJ1-5
size: few
V: TRBV7-9

CDR3: CASSAVAGGYNEQFF
DNA: TGTGCCAGCAGTGCCGTAGCGGGAGGCTACAATGAGCAGTTCTTC
D: TRBD2
J: TRBJ2-1
size: few
V: TRBV2

CDR3: CASSEALRWPQHF
DNA: TGTGCCAGCAGTGAAGCTTTACGATGGCCCCAGCATTTT
D: -
J: TRBJ1-5
size: few
V: TRBV6-1

CDR3: CASSAPQMLAAYNEQFF
DNA: TGTGCCAGCAGCGCCCCCCAGATGCTAGCGGCCTACAATGAGCAGTTCTTC
D: TRBD2
J: TRBJ2-1
size: -
V: TRBV9

CDR3: CASSLGRTGVGTEAFF
DNA: TGTGCCAGCAGCTTGGGCCGGACAGGGGTGGGAACTGAAGCTTTCTTT
D: TRBD1
J: TRBJ1-1
size: once
V: TRBV5-6

CDR3: CSVEVGGSQPQHF
DNA: TGCAGCGTTGAAGTAGGGGGGAGTCAGCCCCAGCATTTT
D: -
J: TRBJ1-5
size: -
V: TRBV29-1

CDR3: CSVDGTEYEQYF
DNA: TGCAGCGTTGATGGGACGGAGTACGAGCAGTACTTC
D: -
J: TRBJ2-7
size: many
V: TRBV29-1

CDR3: CASSQVVFSYEQYF
DNA: TGCGCCAGCAGCCAAGTTGTGTTCTCCTACGAGCAGTACTTC
D: -
J: TRBJ2-7
size: few
V: TRBV4-1

CDR3: CASSPRGGLEGNQPQHF
DNA: TGTGCCAGCAGCCCTAGGGGCGGTCTTGAGGGCAATCAGCCCCAGCATTTT
D: -
J: TRBJ1-5
size: -
V: TRBV2

CDR3: CASSQERLAGGLRNSYNEQFF
DNA: TGCGCCAGCAGCCAAGAGAGGCTAGCGGGAGGGCTTAGGAATTCCTACAATGAGCAGTTCTTC
D: TRBD2
J: TRBJ2-1
size: -
V: TRBV4-1